A selection of T cell receptor beta chains follows, all from one sample in a study of control samples from healthy donors and cancer patients. Assay used: immunoSEQ multiplex PCR; TCRdb lists only in-frame clones, some missing. This sample carries 150,000 to 200,000 clones, roughly 91% of them seen once, and the ten largest clones take 1.5%. What was sequenced was blood. These receptor sequences come from a woman aged 25 to 39 in good health. CDR3s include the opening cysteine and the closing phenylalanine or tryptophan. D genes are given only for firm matches. Size tells how often a clone was seen (once, few, many) or the class of an expanded clone, and some rows leave it out.

J	D	size	V	CDR3	DNA
TRBJ1-1	.	.	TRBV15	CATRRTLHTEAFF	TGTGCCACCAGAAGGACCCTCCACACTGAAGCTTTCTTT
TRBJ1-4	.	.	TRBV30	CAWSVPGYEKLFF	TGTGCCTGGAGTGTACCAGGGTATGAAAAACTGTTTTTT
TRBJ1-5	.	.	TRBV28	CASSSPHTGQLNQPQHF	TGTGCCAGCAGTTCCCCCCATACAGGGCAGCTCAATCAGCCCCAGCATTTT
TRBJ2-5	.	.	TRBV27	CASSPDREGEETQYF	TGTGCCAGCAGTCCCGACAGGGAGGGAGAAGAGACCCAGTACTTC
TRBJ2-2	TRBD1	.	TRBV6-5	CASSPTGENGELFF	TGTGCCAGCAGTCCGACAGGGGAGAACGGGGAGCTGTTTTTT
TRBJ2-7	.	once	TRBV7-2	CASSPRDFYEQYF	TGTGCCAGCAGCCCCCGGGACTTTTACGAGCAGTACTTC
TRBJ2-3	TRBD1	.	TRBV27	CASRRTGGSTDTQYF	TGTGCCAGCAGACGGACAGGGGGGAGCACAGATACGCAGTATTTT
TRBJ1-1	.	.	TRBV12-3/TRBV12-4	CASSFRVNTEAFF	TGTGCCAGCAGTTTCAGGGTGAACACTGAAGCTTTCTTT
TRBJ2-2	TRBD1	.	TRBV10-1	CASSKDRANTGELFF	TGCGCCAGCAGCAAGGACAGGGCCAACACCGGGGAGCTGTTTTTT
TRBJ2-3	TRBD2	.	TRBV29-1	CSVRLAGVPTDTQYF	TGCAGCGTTCGGCTAGCGGGGGTTCCCACAGATACGCAGTATTTT
TRBJ2-7	.	.	TRBV28	CASSFVVGSVYEQYF	TGTGCCAGCAGTTTTGTGGTAGGGTCGGTCTACGAGCAGTACTTC
TRBJ1-2	.	.	TRBV9	CASSVGDGVYGYTF	TGTGCCAGCAGCGTAGGAGACGGCGTGTATGGCTACACCTTC
TRBJ1-2	TRBD1	.	TRBV19	CASSVQGRAGYTF	TGTGCCAGTAGTGTACAGGGGCGGGCTGGCTACACCTTC
TRBJ1-2	TRBD1	.	TRBV25-1	CASSAPDRGFAGYTF	TGTGCCAGCAGTGCCCCGGACAGGGGTTTCGCTGGCTACACCTTC
TRBJ1-2	TRBD1	.	TRBV18	CASSRDRGYGYTF	TGTGCCAGCTCGCGGGACAGGGGCTATGGCTACACCTTC
TRBJ2-1	TRBD2	.	TRBV7-9	CASSLGRTSGGANEQFF	TGTGCCAGCAGCTTAGGAAGGACTAGCGGGGGGGCCAATGAGCAGTTCTTC
TRBJ1-3	.	.	TRBV19	CASSRAGTGNTIYF	TGTGCCAGTAGTAGGGCCGGCACCGGAAACACCATATATTTT
TRBJ1-1	.	once	TRBV19	CASSPRHTEAFF	TGTGCCAGTAGCCCAAGGCACACTGAAGCTTTCTTT
TRBJ1-3	.	.	TRBV7-2	CASSLGPSSGNTIYF	TGTGCCAGCAGCTTAGGACCAAGCTCTGGAAACACCATATATTTT
TRBJ1-5	TRBD1	once	TRBV18	CASSPGQNQPQHF	TGTGCCAGCTCCCCGGGACAGAATCAGCCCCAGCATTTT
TRBJ2-1	TRBD2	.	TRBV6-5	CASSRSGNSYNEQFF	TGTGCCAGCAGTCGTAGCGGGAACTCCTACAATGAGCAGTTCTTC
TRBJ1-5	.	.	TRBV19	CASSIGQNQPQHF	TGTGCCAGTAGTATAGGACAGAATCAGCCCCAGCATTTT
TRBJ1-1	TRBD1	.	TRBV30	CAWSSTRQGMNTEAFF	TGTGCCTGGAGTTCCACGAGACAGGGCATGAACACTGAAGCTTTCTTT
TRBJ1-4	.	.	TRBV28	CASSLWGTDSNEKLFF	TGTGCCAGCAGTTTATGGGGGACTGATTCGAATGAAAAACTGTTTTTT
TRBJ2-7	.	.	TRBV7-6	CASSSQQGGTYEQYF	TGTGCCAGCAGCTCCCAACAGGGGGGGACCTACGAGCAGTACTTC
TRBJ1-6	TRBD1	.	TRBV6-4	CASSDRTGLNSPLHF	TGTGCCAGCAGTGACAGGACAGGTCTGAATTCACCCCTCCACTTT
TRBJ2-6	.	.	TRBV29-1	CSVGLSGANVLTF	TGCAGCGTTGGGCTGTCTGGGGCCAACGTCCTGACTTTC
TRBJ2-7	.	once	TRBV5-5	CASSLFLESSYEQYF	TGTGCCAGCAGCTTGTTTTTGGAGTCCTCCTACGAGCAGTACTTC
TRBJ1-2	.	.	TRBV3-1/TRBV3-2	CASSQGRYGYTF	TGTGCCAGCAGCCAGGGTCGCTATGGCTACACCTTC
TRBJ2-7	.	.	TRBV6-2/TRBV6-3	CASSYLEGSYEQYF	TGTGCCAGCAGTTACTTAGAGGGATCCTACGAGCAGTACTTC
TRBJ2-7	TRBD2	.	TRBV10-3	CAISEYNSGGPSSYEQYF	TGTGCCATCAGTGAGTATAATAGCGGGGGGCCGAGCTCCTACGAGCAGTACTTC
TRBJ1-6	.	.	TRBV6-1	CASSEGYNSPLHF	TGTGCCAGCAGTGAGGGATATAATTCACCCCTCCACTTT
TRBJ1-3	TRBD1	.	TRBV6-5	CASSPTGGSGNTIYF	TGTGCCAGCAGCCCGACAGGGGGCTCTGGAAACACCATATATTTT
TRBJ1-2	TRBD1	.	TRBV5-6	CASSSTGGDGYTF	TGTGCCAGCAGCTCGACAGGGGGCGATGGCTACACCTTC
TRBJ1-2	.	.	TRBV11-2	CASSLQGGYGYTF	TGTGCCAGCAGCTTACAGGGAGGCTATGGCTACACCTTC
TRBJ2-2	TRBD2	.	TRBV15	CATSRDLGLVYSGELFF	TGTGCCACCAGCAGAGATCTGGGACTAGTATACTCCGGGGAGCTGTTTTTT
TRBJ2-1	TRBD2	.	TRBV29-1	CSVEIAGGGVNEQFF	TGCAGCGTTGAAATAGCGGGAGGTGGGGTTAATGAGCAGTTCTTC
TRBJ2-7	TRBD2	.	TRBV7-2	CASSPRLAGGSEQYF	TGTGCCAGCAGCCCCCGACTAGCGGGAGGGTCCGAGCAGTACTTC
TRBJ2-1	.	.	TRBV21-1	CASSVRLAGDYNEQFF	TGTGCCAGCAGCGTACGACTAGCGGGAGACTACAATGAGCAGTTCTTC
TRBJ1-1	.	.	TRBV5-1	CASSLRTAMNTEAFF	TGCGCCAGCAGCTTGAGGACAGCCATGAACACTGAAGCTTTCTTT
TRBJ1-2	TRBD1	.	TRBV11-1	CASSRGQGFNYGYTF	TGTGCCAGCAGCCGGGGACAGGGATTTAACTATGGCTACACCTTC
TRBJ2-5	TRBD2	.	TRBV5-1	CASSVAGETQYF	TGCGCCAGCAGCGTAGCGGGAGAGACCCAGTACTTC
TRBJ1-2	.	.	TRBV9	CASNRDIYGYTF	TGTGCCAGCAATCGGGACATCTATGGCTACACCTTC
TRBJ1-2	.	.	TRBV3-1/TRBV3-2	CASSPREGGYTF	TGTGCCAGCAGCCCAAGGGAGGGCGGCTACACCTTC
TRBJ1-2	.	.	TRBV29-1	CSVEDRGRGRGYTF	TGCAGCGTTGAAGATAGGGGTAGGGGCCGGGGCTACACCTTC
TRBJ1-1	.	.	TRBV29-1	CSVERPLNTEAFF	TGCAGCGTTGAAAGGCCATTGAATACTGAAGCTTTCTTT
TRBJ1-4	.	.	TRBV7-9	CASSFGGPEKLFF	TGTGCCAGCAGCTTCGGGGGCCCTGAAAAACTGTTTTTT
TRBJ1-5	.	.	TRBV11-3	CASSPLQGTNQPQHF	TGTGCCAGCAGCCCACTACAGGGAACCAATCAGCCCCAGCATTTT
TRBJ2-7	TRBD2	.	TRBV7-2	CASSLAPSGPPYEQYF	TGTGCCAGCAGCTTAGCCCCTAGCGGGCCCCCCTACGAGCAGTACTTC
TRBJ2-2	TRBD2	.	TRBV7-2	CASSLSSGNTGELFF	TGTGCCAGCAGCTTATCTAGCGGGAACACCGGGGAGCTGTTTTTT
TRBJ1-6	.	few	TRBV3-1/TRBV3-2	CASSQDRRDNSPLHF	TGTGCCAGCAGCCAAGATCGGCGAGATAATTCACCCCTCCACTTT
TRBJ2-7	TRBD1	.	TRBV6-6	CASSYDRGRGEQYF	TGTGCCAGCAGTTACGACAGGGGGCGAGGCGAGCAGTACTTC
TRBJ1-3	.	.	TRBV12-5	CASGDRGNTIYF	TGTGCTAGTGGAGACAGGGGAAACACCATATATTTT
TRBJ2-2	.	.	TRBV6-4	CASSASFTGELFF	TGTGCCAGCAGTGCCTCATTCACCGGGGAGCTGTTTTTT
TRBJ2-7	TRBD1	.	TRBV6-6	CASSYSGQTYEQYF	TGTGCCAGCAGTTACTCGGGACAGACCTACGAGCAGTACTTC
TRBJ2-7	TRBD2	.	TRBV27	CASSSPGLLTYEQYF	TGTGCCAGCAGTTCGCCGGGACTACTTACCTACGAGCAGTACTTC
TRBJ1-3	TRBD1	.	TRBV9	CASSVGIQGARNTIYF	TGTGCCAGCAGCGTAGGGATACAGGGGGCTCGAAACACCATATATTTT
TRBJ1-3	TRBD1	.	TRBV18	CASSPTGSGNTIYF	TGTGCCAGCTCACCGACAGGGTCTGGAAACACCATATATTTT
TRBJ2-7	TRBD2	.	TRBV7-2	CASSIGTSGSSYEQYF	TGTGCCAGCAGCATTGGGACTAGCGGGAGCTCCTACGAGCAGTACTTC
TRBJ1-2	.	.	TRBV24-1	CATSVGSSYGYTF	TGTGCCACCAGTGTGGGGAGTAGCTATGGCTACACCTTC